This T cell receptor (beta chain) was recovered during a study of cytomegalovirus exposure and HLA in healthy donors. General study points: Associated with cytomegalovirus, according to the listing, were 170 or so TCR beta chains. Whilst most TCR sequences proved rare, a subset of public TCRs occurred across many donors.

CDR1 is SQVTM and CDR2 is ANQGSEA in the germline V gene. The CDR3 is 16 amino acids. Trimming cost V 6 bases and J 4 bases; bases outside gene matches: 11. Details on this clone: No antigen is known for it.

TCRdb's copy holds only in-frame clones and misses some; the assay was immunoSEQ multiplex PCR. Found here are 100,000 to 150,000 clones, nearly 90% of them singletons; the top ten hold more than 0.95%. This chain connects TRBV29-1 to TRBJ2-1, with 11 bases that match TRBD1. This TCR came from a woman aged 18-29 years in good health and CMV-seronegative. Sequenced sample: PBMCs. CDR3 in amino acids: CSVEFNRDRGYNEQFF. The CDR3 bases are TGCAGCGTCGAATTCAACCGGGACAGGGGGTACAATGAGCAGTTCTTC.